A single sample is the source of the 14 T cell receptor beta chains below, sequenced in a study of blood T cell repertoires in COVID-19. TCRdb's copy holds only in-frame clones and misses some; the assay was immunoSEQ multiplex PCR. The sample has approximately 190,000 clones, over 80% seen once; the top ten hold roughly 5%. Sequencing was done on a sample of peripheral blood. The receptor set was obtained from a woman under 40 with acute or convalescent COVID-19.

In its sample, this clone was seen once. V gene TRBV4-1 combines with J gene TRBJ2-3, with 7 bases lining up with TRBD1. V dropped 1 base and J dropped 2; count of bases not matched to a gene: 6. The CDR3 spans 16 residues. Germline V gene data show CDR1 as MGHRA and CDR2 as YSYEKL. In DNA form, the CDR3 reads TGCGCCAGCAGCCAAGGACAGGGTGGGATCACAGATACGCAGTATTTT. This sequence encodes CASSQGQGGITDTQYF.

The rearrangement joins TRBV4-1 to TRBJ1-2; 7 nucleotides line up with TRBD1. CDR1 and CDR2 (germline): MGHRA, YSYEKL. This CDR3 is 20 amino acids long. The junction had 24 bases not matched to a gene; V was cut back by 0 bases and J by 8 bases. Here the CDR3 reads CASSQDIPHRGPEDRRGYTF. The CDR3 DNA is TGCGCCAGCAGCCAAGATATTCCGCACAGGGGCCCTGAGGACAGAAGAGGCTACACCTTC.

The chain couples TRBV18 to TRBJ2-2, with D perhaps matching TRBD1 (5 bases). This CDR3 has 15 amino acids. Trimming pared 1 base from V and 4 bases from J, leaving 10 bases between. Germline lookup yields CDR1 KGHSH and CDR2 LQKENI. CDR3 residues: CASSPRQGTTGELFF. The CDR3 bases are TGTGCCAGCTCACCACGGCAGGGAACCACCGGGGAGCTGTTTTTT.

The chain couples TRBV5-1 to TRBJ1-6; perhaps TRBD1 as D (5 bases). From germline, CDR1 is SGHRS and CDR2 YFSETQ. V lost 0 bases and J lost 10, with 11 bases in between. The CDR3 loop spans 14 amino acids. CDR3 residues: CASSLEGMESPLHF. DNA of the CDR3: TGCGCCAGCAGCTTGGAGGGGATGGAATCACCCCTCCACTTT.

The chain recombines TRBV6-2 or TRBV6-3 with TRBJ2-1, with TRBD2 matching 8 bases. This CDR3 is built from 18 residues. With 0 bases clipped from V and 5 bases from J, the junction kept 12 bases outside the gene matches. CDR1 and CDR2 from the germline V gene are MNHEY and SVGEGT. This chain's CDR3 is CASSYSTGGLATDNEQFF. The DNA of the CDR3 is TGTGCCAGCAGTTACTCCACTGGAGGACTAGCCACAGACAATGAGCAGTTCTTC.

The chain is built from TRBV5-1 and TRBJ1-6; TRBD1 is a possible D gene (6 bases). Germline values: CDR1 SGHRS, CDR2 YFSETQ. This CDR3 comprises 14 residues. V shed 0 bases and J shed 5 bases, with 6 bases lying between them. The chain's CDR3 is CASSLGQDNSPLHF. The CDR3 nucleotides are TGCGCCAGCAGCTTGGGACAGGATAATTCACCCCTCCACTTT.

V is TRBV27 and J is TRBJ2-1; 7 nucleotides agree with TRBD2. Losses at the gene ends were 8 bases for V and 4 bases for J; bases not matched to a gene: 14. The CDR3 spans 16 residues. CDR1 and CDR2 from the germline V gene are MNHEY and SMNVEV (reference sequence). Here the CDR3 DNA reads TGTGCCAGCCAGAGGGGACTACTCCAACCGTACAATGAGCAGTTCTTC. The encoded protein is CASQRGLLQPYNEQFF.

The chain joins TRBV18 to TRBJ2-5, with TRBD2 matching over 8 bases. The CDR3 runs 14 residues. Unmatched junction bases numbered 10, after V lost 8 bases and J lost 5 bases. Germline V lookup: CDR1 KGHSH, CDR2 LQKENI. For the CDR3, the DNA is TGTGCCAGCCAAGGAGCGGGAGCCCGGGAGACCCAGTACTTC. It yields the protein CASQGAGARETQYF.

Here the CDR3 reads CASSPGGPDTQYF. CDR3 DNA sequence: TGTGCCAGTTCTCCGGGGGGGCCAGATACGCAGTATTTT. This sequence joins TRBV27 and TRBJ2-3, with 8 nucleotides matching TRBD2. V lost 9 bases to trimming and J lost 4 bases; unmatched junction nucleotides: 6. The CDR3 covers 13 residues. Germline-derived CDR1 and CDR2 are MNHEY and SMNVEV (reference sequence).

The chain employs TRBV4-3 and TRBJ1-2, with TRBD1 identical over 8 bases. J was trimmed by 6 bases and V by 5 bases; bases with no gene match: 8. The CDR3 is 14 amino acids. Germline V gene sequence: CDR1 LGHNA, CDR2 YSLEER. In DNA form, the CDR3 reads TGCGCCAGCAGCACTGGACAGGGAGTCGATGGCTACACCTTC. Translation: CASSTGQGVDGYTF.

This clone has more than one count but fewer than ten. V is TRBV11-2 and J is TRBJ2-3; possibly TRBD2 for D (5 bases). Germline V CDR1 and CDR2: SGHAT, FQNNGV. V was shortened by 3 bases and J by 6 bases, with 13 bases between the two germline ends. The CDR3 covers 14 residues. The DNA of the CDR3 is TGTGCCAGCAGCTTTTGGGGAGCAGCGGATACGCAGTATTTT. Translation gives CASSFWGAADTQYF.

CDR3 bases: TGTGCCAGCAGCCTGGACGGGAGCTCTGGAAACACCATATATTTT. As protein: CASSLDGSSGNTIYF. The V and J genes are TRBV5-4 and TRBJ1-3, with D unclear. Trimming removed 4 bases at V and 0 bases at J, with 11 bases between. This CDR3 has 15 residues. CDR1 and CDR2 (germline): SGHNT, YYREEE (reference sequence).

J is TRBJ1-1 and V is TRBV24-1; D is possibly TRBD1 (6 bases). The germline V gene has CDR1 KGHDR and CDR2 SFDVKD. Trimming took off 7 bases at V and 0 bases at J, with 8 bases between the two ends. The CDR3 sequence is 13 residues long. The CDR3 coding sequence is TGTGCCACCAGGGGGGCGGTGAACACTGAAGCTTTCTTT. It encodes CATRGAVNTEAFF.

The gene calls are TRBV7-2 and TRBJ2-7; D gene unclear. The germline V gene has CDR1 SGHTA and CDR2 FQGNSA. CDR3 length equals 13 residues. The V end was cut by 2 bases, the J end by 7 bases, with 12 bases between. The CDR3 loop reads CASSLYAEGEQYF. In DNA form, the CDR3 reads TGTGCCAGCAGCTTATATGCGGAAGGTGAGCAGTACTTC.